This entry concerns a single T cell receptor beta chain. Clones were sequenced by immunoSEQ multiplex PCR, and TCRdb holds only the in-frame ones, with some missing. The top ten clones hold 0.29% of a sample with tens of thousands of clones, roughly 90% of them seen once. This entry comes from a study of T cell changes during pregnancy in multiple sclerosis. The CDR3 is 16 amino acids. With 2 bases clipped from V and 3 bases from J, the junction kept 7 bases outside the gene matches. Germline V gene sequence: CDR1 SGDLS, CDR2 YYNGEE. The TCR was taken from a female donor in good health, enrolled as a control in a pregnancy study. Source: CD4+ T cells from peripheral blood mononuclear cells, taken in the third trimester of pregnancy. The chain couples TRBV9 to TRBJ2-3; TRBD2 aligns across 9 bases. CDR3 DNA: TGTGCCAGCAGCGTCGGACTAGCGACGGGGACAGATACGCAGTATTTT. Translation: CASSVGLATGTDTQYF.